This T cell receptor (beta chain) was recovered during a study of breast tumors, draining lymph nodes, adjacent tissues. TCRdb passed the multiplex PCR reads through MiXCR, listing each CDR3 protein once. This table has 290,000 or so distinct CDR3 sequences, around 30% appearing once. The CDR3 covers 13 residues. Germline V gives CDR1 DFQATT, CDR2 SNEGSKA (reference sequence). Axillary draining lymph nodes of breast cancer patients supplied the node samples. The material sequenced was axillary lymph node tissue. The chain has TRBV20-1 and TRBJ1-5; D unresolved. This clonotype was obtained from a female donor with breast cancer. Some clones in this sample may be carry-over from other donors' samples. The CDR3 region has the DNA TGCAGCGTAGCCGGCGAGTTCAATCAGCCCCAGCATTTT. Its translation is CSVAGEFNQPQHF.